A single sample is the source of the 18 T cell receptor beta chains below, sequenced in a study of immune evolution from preneoplasia to lung adenocarcinoma. Sequenced by immunoSEQ multiplex PCR; TCRdb stores in-frame clones only, minus some. The profile shows more than 3,500 clones, about 80% of them singletons. The sequencing sample was made of FFPE normal lung tissue adjacent to the tumor. All receptors come from a person aged 50 to 70 with lung adenocarcinoma.

The rearrangement joins TRBV4-1 to TRBJ2-2, with D perhaps given as TRBD1 or TRBD2 (5 bases each). The CDR3 runs 17 residues. The germline V gene encodes CDR1 MGHRA and CDR2 YSYEKL. Between the trimmed V and J ends, which lost 4 bases and 1 base, there was a span of 16 bases. The CDR3 sequence is CASSRVQGARNTGELFF. CDR3 DNA sequence: TGCGCCAGCAGCCGAGTCCAGGGAGCGCGGAACACCGGGGAGCTGTTTTTT.

CDR3 nucleotides: TGCGCCAGCAGCCATGGTAATTCCCGGGACCTTGAAGCTTTCTTT. Protein sequence: CASSHGNSRDLEAFF. The chain joins TRBV4-1 to TRBJ1-1, with TRBD1 as a possible D gene (5 bases). Trimming took off 3 bases at V and 7 bases at J, with 18 bases between the two ends. Looked up from germline, CDR1 is MGHRA and CDR2 is YSYEKL. The CDR3 is made up of 15 amino acids.

The chain joins TRBV2 to TRBJ2-1; 10 bases agree with TRBD2. CDR3 size: 17 residues. The germline CDR1 and CDR2 sequences are SNHLY and FYNNEI. V shed 7 bases and J 5 bases; nucleotides not matched to a gene: 14. DNA for the CDR3: TGTGCCAGCACCTCCCAGGGGCTAGCGGGAGTACACAATGAGCAGTTCTTC. It translates to CASTSQGLAGVHNEQFF.

The CDR3 loop is CASSLERGGREEQYF. The CDR3 DNA is TGTGCCAGCAGCTTAGAGAGGGGGGGCCGGGAGGAGCAGTACTTC. The V and J genes are TRBV7-8 and TRBJ2-7; tentative D call: TRBD2 (7 bases). This CDR3 comprises 15 residues. With 1 base removed from V and 7 bases from J, the gap between germline ends came to 17 bases. Germline CDR1 is SGHVS and CDR2 is FQNEAQ.

This clone came up a few times. The rearrangement links TRBV5-1 to TRBJ2-6; 7 bases line up with TRBD1. There are 14 residues in the CDR3. Trimming removed 6 bases from V and 4 bases from J; junction bases left unmatched: 4. CDR1 is SGHRS, CDR2 YFSETQ, per germline. The CDR3 protein is CASTTGLGANVLTF. DNA of the CDR3: TGCGCCAGCACGACAGGGCTAGGGGCCAACGTCCTGACTTTC.

The chain recombines TRBV6-1 with TRBJ2-1, with D perhaps TRBD2 (6 bases). Germline CDR1 MNHNS, CDR2 SASEGT. V was trimmed by 4 bases and J by 9 bases, leaving 16 bases between them. This CDR3 is 14 amino acids long. The CDR3 region is CASSVSGTLVEQFF. Here the CDR3 DNA reads TGTGCCAGCAGTGTCTCGGGGACTCTTGTTGAGCAGTTCTTC.

The chain carries TRBV6-6 and TRBJ2-1; perhaps TRBD1 as D (6 bases). This CDR3 comprises 14 residues. Trimming removed 4 bases at V and 5 bases at J, with 12 bases between. Germline V gene data show CDR1 as MNHNY and CDR2 as SVGAGI (reference sequence). CDR3 residues: CASSSTTGNNEQFF. The DNA for the CDR3 is TGTGCCAGCAGTTCGACGACAGGCAACAATGAGCAGTTCTTC.

The chain employs TRBV5-1 and TRBJ2-5; 8 positions agree with TRBD1. This CDR3 has 13 amino acids. Germline V gene lookup returns CDR1 SGHRS and CDR2 YFSETQ. V was pared by 4 bases and J by 11 bases, with 10 bases of the junction left unmatched. Written as DNA, the CDR3 is TGCGCCAGCAGCAAAATGACAGGGGTTGAGCAGTACTTC. It yields the protein CASSKMTGVEQYF. The full variable domain, with the rest looked up from reference TRBV5-1 and TRBJ2-5, is KAGVTQTPRYLIKTRGQQVTLSCSPISGHRSVSWYQQTPGQGLQFLFEYFSETQRNKGNFPGRFSGRQFSNSRSEMNVSTLELGDSALYLCASSKMTGVEQYFGPGTRLLVL.

The chain carries TRBV7-9 and TRBJ2-1; 7 nucleotides agree with TRBD2. The V segment lost 3 bases and the J segment 8 bases; nucleotides outside the gene matches: 7. The CDR3 length is 14 residues. The germline CDR1 and CDR2 sequences are SEHNR and FQNEAQ (reference sequence). The CDR3, as DNA: TGTGCCAGCAGCTTTTTGGGCAGCGGGGATGAGCAGTTCTTC. This gives the protein CASSFLGSGDEQFF. Filled out from reference TRBV7-9 and TRBJ2-1, the complete variable domain reads DTGVSQNPRHKITKRGQNVTFRCDPISEHNRLYWYRQTLGQGPEFLTYFQNEAQLEKSRLLSDRFSAERPKGSFSTLEIQRTEQGDSAMYLCASSFLGSGDEQFFGPGTRLTVL.

The chain uses TRBV30 and TRBJ2-5; D perhaps matches TRBD2 (5 bases). Germline V gives CDR1 GTSNPN, CDR2 SVGIG (reference sequence). V was cut by 4 bases and J by 3 bases, with 12 bases left in between. There are 13 residues in the CDR3. The CDR3: CAWNEGSEETQYF. As DNA, the CDR3 is TGTGCCTGGAACGAGGGATCGGAAGAGACCCAGTACTTC.

This sequence joins TRBV5-1 and TRBJ2-3; D is unresolved. V dropped 2 bases and J dropped 1 base, with 2 bases sitting between them. CDR3 size: 12 residues. Germline CDR1 SGHRS, CDR2 YFSETQ. CDR3 coding DNA: TGCGCCAGCAGCTTCGGCACAGATACGCAGTATTTT. Translation: CASSFGTDTQYF.

The chain joins TRBV6-6 to TRBJ2-3, with 7 bases aligning to TRBD2. Looked up from germline, CDR1 is MNHNY and CDR2 is SVGAGI (reference sequence). V lost 3 bases and J lost 1; bases outside the gene matches: 7. CDR3 length: 16 residues. CDR3 loop: CASSYSSAGGTDTQYF. CDR3 sequence (DNA): TGTGCCAGCAGTTATTCATCGGCGGGGGGCACAGATACGCAGTATTTT.

CDR3 residues: CASRFGSSYNEQFF. CDR3 coding DNA: TGTGCCAGCAGATTCGGGAGCTCCTACAATGAGCAGTTCTTC. The rearrangement joins TRBV6-5 to TRBJ2-1, with a possible D match to TRBD2 (6 bases). V lost 6 bases, J lost 0 bases, and 9 bases lay in between. Germline-derived CDR1 and CDR2 are MNHEY and SVGAGI. This CDR3 spans 14 amino acids.

The V and J genes are TRBV20-1 and TRBJ1-2; D unclear. Germline loops: CDR1 DFQATT, CDR2 SNEGSKA (reference sequence). This CDR3 is built from 10 residues. Trimming removed 5 bases at V and 2 bases at J, with 3 bases between. The CDR3 bases are TGCAGTGCTGGGAACTATGGCTACACCTTC. Residues: CSAGNYGYTF.

The chain recombines TRBV6-1 with TRBJ2-7; 8 bases map to TRBD1. The V segment lost 7 bases and the J segment 4 bases; nucleotides outside the gene matches: 9. This CDR3 region has 14 residues. Germline V lookup: CDR1 MNHNS, CDR2 SASEGT. In nucleotides, the CDR3 is TGTGCCAGCACTAGTAGGGACAGGTATTACGAGCAGTACTTC. As protein: CASTSRDRYYEQYF.

The chain has TRBV28 and TRBJ1-5, with D unresolved. This CDR3 comprises 14 residues. V gave up 2 bases and J gave up 7 bases, with 12 bases separating them. Germline loops: CDR1 MDHEN, CDR2 SYDVKM. CDR3 amino acids: CASSLGTLFQPQHF. DNA for the CDR3: TGTGCCAGCAGTTTAGGTACCCTGTTCCAGCCCCAGCATTTT.

The V and J genes are TRBV7-9 and TRBJ2-2; no clear D gene. The V gene's germline CDR1 is SEHNR and CDR2 FQNEAQ (reference sequence). The CDR3 length is 13 residues. V was trimmed by 11 bases and J by 4 bases, leaving 14 bases between them. As DNA, the CDR3 is TGTGCCCAAGGTTGGGCCGGCACCGGGGAGCTGTTTTTT. Residues: CAQGWAGTGELFF.

This chain uses TRBV5-1 with TRBJ1-2, with D perhaps TRBD1 (5 bases). Germline CDR1 is SGHRS and CDR2 is YFSETQ. V lost 3 bases to trimming and J lost 4 bases, with 13 bases between them. This CDR3 contains 14 residues. The CDR3 region is CASSSHRDFYGYTF. As DNA, the CDR3 is TGCGCCAGCAGCTCGCACCGGGACTTCTATGGCTACACCTTC. Based on the CDR3 plus reference TRBV5-1 and TRBJ1-2, the full variable domain is KAGVTQTPRYLIKTRGQQVTLSCSPISGHRSVSWYQQTPGQGLQFLFEYFSETQRNKGNFPGRFSGRQFSNSRSEMNVSTLELGDSALYLCASSSHRDFYGYTFGSGTRLTVV.